A single sample is the source of the 3 T cell receptor beta chains below, sequenced in a study of T cells in Graves' hyperthyroidism and ophthalmopathy. What was amplified from RNA transcripts were TCR beta CDR3 regions. HTBI primers were used for first-round RT-PCR of the TCR CDR3. TCRdb processed the multiplex PCR reads anew with MiXCR; each CDR3 protein has one entry. The table has almost 600,000 distinct CDR3 sequences, around 42% seen once; the top ten hold more than 7.5%. Sequencing was carried out using peripheral blood or thyroid tissue (not recorded which). These receptors were collected from a woman under 30 with Graves' hyperthyroidism.

Ten or more counts support this clonotype. The chain links TRBV7-3 to TRBJ2-3; D is unresolved. CDR3 length equals 14 residues. Germline V CDR1 and CDR2: SGHTA, FQGTGA. Trimming removed 2 bases from V and 6 bases from J, with 12 bases in between. CDR3 sequence (DNA): TGTGCCAGCAGCTTATTAGGTAGTGCGGATACGCAGTATTTT. This codes for CASSLLGSADTQYF.

CDR3 sequence: CSVEEGQGGQPQHF. As DNA, the CDR3 is TGCAGCGTTGAAGAGGGCCAGGGCGGGCAGCCCCAGCATTTT. The chain joins TRBV29-1 to TRBJ1-5, with D tentatively TRBD1 (5 bases). V dropped 0 bases and J dropped 7 bases, with 13 bases sitting between them. The CDR3 is 14 amino acids. The germline gives CDR1 SQVTM, CDR2 ANQGSEA.

The rearrangement uses TRBV29-1 and TRBJ1-2; D unresolved. The CDR3 spans 12 residues. Germline CDR1 is SQVTM and CDR2 is ANQGSEA. Trimming took off 0 bases at V and 12 bases at J, with 14 bases between the two ends. CDR3 nucleotide sequence: TGCAGCGTTGAAGATCGTGGCAGAGGAAACACCTTC. Translating gives CSVEDRGRGNTF.